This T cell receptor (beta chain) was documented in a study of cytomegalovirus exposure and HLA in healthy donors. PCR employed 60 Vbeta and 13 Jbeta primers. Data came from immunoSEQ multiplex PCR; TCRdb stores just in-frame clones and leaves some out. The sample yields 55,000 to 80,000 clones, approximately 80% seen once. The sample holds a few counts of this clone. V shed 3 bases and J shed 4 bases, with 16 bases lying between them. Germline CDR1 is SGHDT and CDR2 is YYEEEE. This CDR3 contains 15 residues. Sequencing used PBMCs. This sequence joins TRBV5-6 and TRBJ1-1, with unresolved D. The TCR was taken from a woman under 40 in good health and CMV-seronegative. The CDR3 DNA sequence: TGTGCCAGCAGCTACCCCCCAGGCCCTTCCACTGAAGCTTTCTTT. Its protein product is CASSYPPGPSTEAFF. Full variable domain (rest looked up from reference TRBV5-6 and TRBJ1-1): DAGVTQSPTHLIKTRGQQVTLRCSPKSGHDTVSWYQQALGQGPQFIFQYYEEEERQRGNFPDRFSGHQFPNYSSELNVNALLLGDSALYLCASSYPPGPSTEAFFGQGTRLTVV.